These T cell receptor beta chains were read from a single sample in a study of CD8+ T cells in alopecia areata. TCRdb's table, derived via immunoSEQ multiplex PCR, lists solely in-frame clones and lacks some. The sample lists fewer than 200,000 clones, around 60% occurring once. The specimen comprised CD4+ T cells sorted from blood, sampled at week 0. These receptors were taken from a human donor with alopecia areata. Both conserved end residues are part of each CDR3. A D gene is named only where the DNA matches it firmly. A clone size is listed for some rows: how often the clone was seen (once, few, many), or a class if it is expanded.

cdr3_nt cdr3_aa j_call d_call clone_size v_call
TGTGCCAGCAGTCCGCGGGGGGGCCCATACGAGCAGTACTTC CASSPRGGPYEQYF TRBJ2-7 TRBD2 - TRBV6-6
TGTGCCAGCAGTTTCGGTGGGACAGGGTATGGCTACACCTTC CASSFGGTGYGYTF TRBJ1-2 TRBD1 - TRBV27
TGTGCCAGTAGTATAGGCGGACCGAACACTGAAGCTTTCTTT CASSIGGPNTEAFF TRBJ1-1 - few TRBV19
TGCGCCAGCAGCCTGGGGGGTTCGGCGGCGGGAACAGATACGCAGTATTTT CASSLGGSAAGTDTQYF TRBJ2-3 - - TRBV5-1
TGTGCCACCAGTGACCCCGGGACGGGCACCACCGGGGAGCTGTTTTTT CATSDPGTGTTGELFF TRBJ2-2 - - TRBV27
TGTGCCAGCAGCTCAACGGGGTTACAAGAGACCCAGTACTTC CASSSTGLQETQYF TRBJ2-5 - once TRBV6-5
TGTGCCAGCAGCCCAGGGGGCATATCCAGCGGGGAGCTGTTTTTT CASSPGGISSGELFF TRBJ2-2 TRBD1 - TRBV9
TGTGCCAGTAGTAGTTCACAGCGCAATCAGCCCCAGCATTTT CASSSSQRNQPQHF TRBJ1-5 - - TRBV19
TGTGCCAGCAGTTTATCCCTGGGTTTGGGAGGCTACACCTTC CASSLSLGLGGYTF TRBJ1-2 - - TRBV27
TGTGCCAGCAGCTTAGTCTGGACCGATAGTACGGAGCAGTACTTC CASSLVWTDSTEQYF TRBJ2-7 - - TRBV7-9
TGTGCCAGCAGACCCGGGACATTCAACGAGCAGTACTTC CASRPGTFNEQYF TRBJ2-7 - - TRBV6-6
TGTGCCAGCAGCCCACTCGATAAGCAGTTCTTC CASSPLDKQFF TRBJ2-1 - - TRBV7-9
TGTGCCAGCTCACCACTCGGGTCGACAGAATCTAACTATGGCTACACCTTC CASSPLGSTESNYGYTF TRBJ1-2 - - TRBV18
TGTGCCAGCAGTTACCGGACAGCCAACAATGAGCAGTTCTTC CASSYRTANNEQFF TRBJ2-1 - few TRBV6-6
TGTGCCAGTAGTATACTAGAGGGTCAGCCCCAGCATTTT CASSILEGQPQHF TRBJ1-5 - - TRBV19
TGTGCCAGCTCACCACCGGGTAACGTTGGAAACATTCAGTACTTC CASSPPGNVGNIQYF TRBJ2-4 - - TRBV18
TGTGCCAGCAGCTCCTCTGAGGGCTACACCTTC CASSSSEGYTF TRBJ1-2 - once TRBV7-9
TGTGCCAGCAGTTACTCTTCCGGGACAGGGGGTGATACGCAGTATTTT CASSYSSGTGGDTQYF TRBJ2-3 TRBD1 few TRBV6-5
TGTGCCAGCAGCCCACTGACAGGGGGCCTAGGGGAGCAGTACTTC CASSPLTGGLGEQYF TRBJ2-7 TRBD1 - TRBV7-8
TGTGCCAGCAGCCAAGCCGTAACCAATTCACCCCTCCACTTT CASSQAVTNSPLHF TRBJ1-6 - - TRBV4-2